The TCR beta chain under discussion was sequenced for a study of spatial heterogeneity in lung cancer. Notes on the study in general: Intratumoral expanded alpha and beta TCR counts were found to track tumor mutation counts.

CDR3 length: 12 amino acids. Germline V lookup: CDR1 LNHDA, CDR2 SQIVND (reference sequence). V shed 7 bases, J shed 8 bases, and the junction held 6 bases outside the gene matches. This clonotype came up a few times. Its antigen is not known. Via MiXCR, TCRdb re-called the 5' RACE reads, giving one row per CDR3 protein. The sample lists about 9,900 distinct CDR3 sequences, around 6% occurring once. Described time point: sample taken at primary tumor resection. Here the sequenced sample was lung tumor tissue, taken at surgery. The chain joins TRBV19 to TRBJ1-2; 8 nucleotides align to TRBD1. The source is a female donor with early-stage non-small cell lung cancer. CDR3 loop: CASTSTGAGYTF. As DNA, the CDR3 is TGTGCCAGTACCTCGACAGGGGCGGGCTACACCTTC.